These 15 T cell receptor beta chains came from one sample sequenced in a study of T-cell memory formation after mild COVID-19 (dated by TCRdb to about 2021). Library method: 5' RACE. The sequencer was an Illumina NovaSeq 6000. TCRdb ran its own pipeline on the public reads, namely fastp trimming at Q25 and MiXCR clone calling, and kept in-frame beta chains. CDR3 protein duplicates are merged, each entry listing the most common genes and DNA. The sample yields 150,000 to 200,000 distinct CDR3 sequences; around a third were counted once. The top ten clones comprise more than 10% of the sample. The sample consisted of PBMCs or a T cell subset sorted from them (not recorded which). These receptors all stem from an adult woman who had mild COVID-19 (a few samples of this study predate the infection). The sample titles of this study are shuffled in the database, so cell type and time point are left out; the donor was told from shared clones.

The chain has TRBV7-7 and TRBJ2-5; no clear D. Trimming pared 1 base from V and 2 bases from J, leaving 14 bases between. The germline V gene encodes CDR1 SSHAT and CDR2 FNYEAQ (reference sequence). The CDR3 has 16 residues. This CDR3 reads CASSLGFEAPQETQYF. Written as DNA, the CDR3 is TGTGCCAGCAGCTTAGGTTTCGAGGCCCCTCAAGAGACCCAGTACTTC.

This clonotype was observed a single time. The chain has TRBV29-1 and TRBJ2-3, with 12 positions matching TRBD2. This CDR3 region has 14 residues. In germline, CDR1 is SQVTM, CDR2 ANQGSEA. After removal of 7 bases from V and 3 bases from J, the junction contained 5 bases not matched to a gene. The CDR3 loop is CSAKTSGRTDTQYF. The CDR3 coding sequence is TGCAGCGCCAAGACTAGCGGGAGAACAGATACGCAGTATTTT.

The chain couples TRBV5-1 to TRBJ1-1; D unclear. The CDR3 runs 15 residues. Germline CDR1 reads SGHRS; CDR2 reads YFSETQ. V lost 2 bases to trimming and J lost 2 bases, with 13 bases between them. For the CDR3, the DNA is TGCGCCAGCAGCTTTTCGGACTTCTTAAACACTGAAGCTTTCTTT. Translating gives CASSFSDFLNTEAFF. Supplemented by reference TRBV5-1 and TRBJ1-1, the full variable domain reads KAGVTQTPRYLIKTRGQQVTLSCSPISGHRSVSWYQQTPGQGLQFLFEYFSETQRNKGNFPGRFSGRQFSNSRSEMNVSTLELGDSALYLCASSFSDFLNTEAFFGQGTRLTVV.

The CDR3 region has the DNA TGTGCCAGCAGTTGGACTAGCGGGGGGATAAGCACAGATACGCAGTATTTT. Encoded protein: CASSWTSGGISTDTQYF. The V and J genes are TRBV11-2 and TRBJ2-3; 14 bases are shared with TRBD2. The CDR3 runs to 17 residues. The V gene end was trimmed by 6 bases and the J gene end by 0 bases; junction bases not matched to a gene: 5. Germline-derived CDR1 and CDR2 are SGHAT and FQNNGV.

The sample holds a few counts of this clonotype. The V call is TRBV5-1, the J call TRBJ2-7; 9 bases align to TRBD1. The V gene end was trimmed by 5 bases and the J gene end by 3 bases; junction bases not matched to a gene: 3. The CDR3 sequence is 13 residues long. CDR1 and CDR2 from the germline V gene are SGHRS and YFSETQ. CDR3: CASSRDRDYEQYF. As DNA, the CDR3 is TGCGCCAGCAGTCGGGACAGGGACTACGAGCAGTACTTC. Looking up the rest from reference TRBV5-1 and TRBJ2-7 gives the full variable domain: KAGVTQTPRYLIKTRGQQVTLSCSPISGHRSVSWYQQTPGQGLQFLFEYFSETQRNKGNFPGRFSGRQFSNSRSEMNVSTLELGDSALYLCASSRDRDYEQYFGPGTRLTVT.

This clonotype was detected a few times. The J gene is TRBJ2-1, the V gene TRBV29-1; 7 positions match TRBD2. The V gene end was trimmed by 3 bases and the J gene end by 0 bases; junction bases not matched to a gene: 11. This CDR3 region has 17 residues. The germline gives CDR1 SQVTM, CDR2 ANQGSEA. The CDR3: CSVEGEGADSSYNEQFF. CDR3 sequence (DNA): TGCAGCGTTGAGGGGGAGGGAGCGGATAGCTCCTACAATGAGCAGTTCTTC.

The chain recombines TRBV23-1 with TRBJ2-7; the D call may be TRBD1 or TRBD2 (6 bases each). TRBV23-1 is identified as an open reading frame with a role that is uncertain. This CDR3 spans 15 amino acids. Deletions cut 0 bases from V and 6 bases from J, with 15 bases between. The CDR3 loop is CASSQSGGTPGEQYF. The CDR3 DNA sequence: TGCGCCAGCAGTCAATCAGGGGGGACCCCTGGCGAGCAGTACTTC.

The chain combines TRBV7-9 with TRBJ2-1, with D hard to call. Trimming left V 5 bases short and J 5 bases short, with 4 bases between. Germline assignment: CDR1 SEHNR and CDR2 FQNEAQ (reference sequence). The CDR3 is 11 amino acids. This chain's CDR3 is CASSPDNEQFF. The CDR3 coding sequence is TGTGCCAGCAGCCCCGACAATGAGCAGTTCTTC.

CDR3 region: CASSLSGPPYEQYF. The CDR3 nucleotides read TGCGCCAGCAGCTTGTCCGGGCCTCCCTACGAGCAGTACTTC. The chain is built from TRBV5-1 and TRBJ2-7, with no clear D. The V end lost 1 base, the J end lost 2 bases, and 10 bases lay between the germline ends. The CDR3 covers 14 residues. CDR1 is SGHRS, CDR2 YFSETQ, per germline.

This clonotype has just a few counts. This sequence joins TRBV4-2 and TRBJ2-5, with TRBD2 matching over 12 bases. After removal of 3 bases from V and 1 base from J, the junction contained 3 bases not matched to a gene. The CDR3 is made up of 16 amino acids. The germline V gene encodes CDR1 LGHNA and CDR2 YNFKEQ. The CDR3 nucleotides read TGTGCCAGCAGCCATGCTAGCGGGAGGGGCCAAGAGACCCAGTACTTC. Its translation is CASSHASGRGQETQYF.

DNA for the CDR3: TGTGCCAGCAGTTACGGTATTACCTACGAGCAGTACTTC. As protein: CASSYGITYEQYF. The rearrangement uses TRBV6-2 or TRBV6-3 and TRBJ2-7; no definite D call. Germline-derived CDR1 and CDR2 are MNHEY and SVGEGT. Trimming took 2 bases from V and 2 from J, leaving 7 bases between them. The length of the CDR3 is 13 residues.

The chain has TRBV29-1 and TRBJ2-7; a weak D match, TRBD1 (7 bases). The CDR3 has 12 residues. V gave up 5 bases and J gave up 5 bases, with 13 bases separating them. Per the germline V gene, CDR1 is SQVTM and CDR2 is ANQGSEA. The CDR3 is CSVMQGGHEQYF. CDR3 nucleotide sequence: TGCAGCGTTATGCAGGGGGGCCACGAGCAGTACTTC.

The gene calls are TRBV5-1 and TRBJ2-7, with D unclear. Germline lookup yields CDR1 SGHRS and CDR2 YFSETQ. V lost 0 bases to trimming and J lost 6 bases, with 7 bases between them. The CDR3 runs to 12 residues. The CDR3 protein is CASSLERGEQYF. CDR3 nucleotides: TGCGCCAGCAGCTTGGAGAGAGGCGAGCAGTACTTC.

V gene TRBV5-1 combines with J gene TRBJ1-3; TRBD1 might be the D (5 bases). V was trimmed by 3 bases and J by 9 bases, leaving 16 bases between them. Germline lookup yields CDR1 SGHRS and CDR2 YFSETQ. The CDR3 loop spans 14 amino acids. In DNA, the CDR3 is TGCGCCAGCAGCTACCGGGCCAAAGGGGCCACCATATATTTT. Translated: CASSYRAKGATIYF.

The rearrangement joins TRBV4-2 to TRBJ1-1, with D unresolved. Germline CDR1 is LGHNA and CDR2 is YNFKEQ. This CDR3 is 15 amino acids long. V was cut by 0 bases and J by 1 base, with 9 bases left in between. DNA for the CDR3: TGTGCCAGCAGCCAAGATCAATGGCGGAACACTGAAGCTTTCTTT. This codes for CASSQDQWRNTEAFF.